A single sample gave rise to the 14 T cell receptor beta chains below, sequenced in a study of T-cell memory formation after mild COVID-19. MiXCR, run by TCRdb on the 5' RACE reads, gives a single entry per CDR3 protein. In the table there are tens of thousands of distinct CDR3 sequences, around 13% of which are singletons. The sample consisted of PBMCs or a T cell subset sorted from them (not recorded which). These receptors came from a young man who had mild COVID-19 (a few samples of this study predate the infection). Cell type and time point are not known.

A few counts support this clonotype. CDR3 in DNA: TGTGCCAGCAGCCCAGACTCCAGGGAGCAGTTCTTC. Amino acid sequence: CASSPDSREQFF. This chain links TRBV6-5 with TRBJ2-1; D is unresolved. CDR3 length: 12 residues. V lost 6 bases to trimming and J lost 10 bases, with 13 bases between them. In germline, CDR1 is MNHEY, CDR2 SVGAGI.

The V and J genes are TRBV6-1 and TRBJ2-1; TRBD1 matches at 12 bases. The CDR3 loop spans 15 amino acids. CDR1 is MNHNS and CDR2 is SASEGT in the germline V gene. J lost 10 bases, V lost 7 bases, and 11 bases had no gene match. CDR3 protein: CASTIRDRGPEEQFF. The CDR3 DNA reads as TGTGCCAGCACTATCCGGGACAGGGGGCCAGAAGAGCAGTTCTTC.

CDR3 residues: CASSQDVAEETQYF. For the CDR3, the DNA is TGCGCCAGCAGCCAAGATGTAGCCGAAGAGACCCAGTACTTC. The chain has TRBV4-3 and TRBJ2-5, with D unclear. The ends were cut back, 0 bases at V and 3 bases at J, with 8 bases in the middle. Per the germline V gene, CDR1 is LGHNA and CDR2 is YSLEER. The CDR3 covers 14 residues.

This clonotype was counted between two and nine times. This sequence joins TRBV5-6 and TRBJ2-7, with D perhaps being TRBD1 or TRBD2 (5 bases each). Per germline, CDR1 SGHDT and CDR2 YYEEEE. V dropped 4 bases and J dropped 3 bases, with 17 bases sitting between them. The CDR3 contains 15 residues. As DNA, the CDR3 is TGTGCCAGCAGCCCGGGACGGAGCCTCGTCTACGAGCAGTACGTC. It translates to CASSPGRSLVYEQYV.

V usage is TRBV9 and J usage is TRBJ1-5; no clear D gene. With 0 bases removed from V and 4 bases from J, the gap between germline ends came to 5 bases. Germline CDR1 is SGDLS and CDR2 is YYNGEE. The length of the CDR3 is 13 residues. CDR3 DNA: TGTGCCAGCAGCGTAGGCACGAATCAGCCCCAGCATTTT. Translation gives CASSVGTNQPQHF.

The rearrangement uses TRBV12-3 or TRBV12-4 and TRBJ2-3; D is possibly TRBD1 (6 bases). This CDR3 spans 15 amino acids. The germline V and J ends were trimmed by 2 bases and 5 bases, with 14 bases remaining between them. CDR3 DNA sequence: TGTGCCAGCAGTTTACCCAGGGGTGGTGGAGATACGCAGTATTTT. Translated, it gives CASSLPRGGGDTQYF.

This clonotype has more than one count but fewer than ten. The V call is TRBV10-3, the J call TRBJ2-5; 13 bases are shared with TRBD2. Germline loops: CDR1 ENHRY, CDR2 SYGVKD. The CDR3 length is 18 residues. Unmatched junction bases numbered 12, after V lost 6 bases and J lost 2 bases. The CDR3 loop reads CAISPTGLAGDAQETQYF. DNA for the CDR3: TGTGCCATCAGCCCCACCGGACTAGCGGGAGACGCTCAAGAGACCCAGTACTTC.

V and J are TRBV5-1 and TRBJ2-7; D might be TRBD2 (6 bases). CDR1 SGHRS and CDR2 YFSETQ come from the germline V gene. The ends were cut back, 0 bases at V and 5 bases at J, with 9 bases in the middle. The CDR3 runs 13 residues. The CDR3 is CASSLAGGDEQYV. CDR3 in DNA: TGCGCCAGCAGCTTGGCCGGAGGGGACGAGCAGTACGTC.

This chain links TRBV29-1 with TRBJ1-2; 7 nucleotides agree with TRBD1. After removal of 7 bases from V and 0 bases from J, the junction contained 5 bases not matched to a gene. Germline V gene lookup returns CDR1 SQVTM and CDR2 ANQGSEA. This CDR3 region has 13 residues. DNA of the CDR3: TGCAGCGGGCTACAGGGGACTAACTATGGCTACACCTTC. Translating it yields CSGLQGTNYGYTF.

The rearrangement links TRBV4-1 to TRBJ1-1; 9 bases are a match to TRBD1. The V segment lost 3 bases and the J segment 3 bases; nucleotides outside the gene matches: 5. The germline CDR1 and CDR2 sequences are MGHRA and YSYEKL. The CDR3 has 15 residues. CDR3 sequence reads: CASSHLTGGYTEAFF. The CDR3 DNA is TGCGCCAGCAGCCATCTGACAGGGGGTTACACTGAAGCTTTCTTT.

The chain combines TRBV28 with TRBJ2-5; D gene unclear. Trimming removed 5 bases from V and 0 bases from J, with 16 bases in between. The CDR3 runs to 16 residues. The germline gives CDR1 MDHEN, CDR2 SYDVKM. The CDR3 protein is CASSDLGIWYQETQYF. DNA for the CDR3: TGTGCCAGCAGTGATCTAGGGATTTGGTACCAAGAGACCCAGTACTTC. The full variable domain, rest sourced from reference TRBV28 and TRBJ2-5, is DVKVTQSSRYLVKRTGEKVFLECVQDMDHENMFWYRQDPGLGLRLIYFSYDVKMKEKGDIPEGYSVSREKKERFSLILESASTNQTSMYLCASSDLGIWYQETQYFGPGTRLLVL.

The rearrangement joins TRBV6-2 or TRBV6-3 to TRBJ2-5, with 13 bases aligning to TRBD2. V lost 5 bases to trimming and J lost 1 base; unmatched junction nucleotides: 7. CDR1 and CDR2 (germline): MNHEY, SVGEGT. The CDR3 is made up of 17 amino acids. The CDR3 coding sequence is TGTGCCAGCAGTACCGGGACTAGCGGGGCGGTCCAAGAGACCCAGTACTTC. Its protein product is CASSTGTSGAVQETQYF.

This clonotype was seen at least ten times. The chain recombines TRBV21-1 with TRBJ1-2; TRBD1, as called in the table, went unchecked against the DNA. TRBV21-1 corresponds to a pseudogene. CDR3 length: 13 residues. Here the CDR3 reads CASPPGGTGGYTF. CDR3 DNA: TGTGCCAGCCCGCCCGGCGGGACGGGTGGCTACACCTTC.

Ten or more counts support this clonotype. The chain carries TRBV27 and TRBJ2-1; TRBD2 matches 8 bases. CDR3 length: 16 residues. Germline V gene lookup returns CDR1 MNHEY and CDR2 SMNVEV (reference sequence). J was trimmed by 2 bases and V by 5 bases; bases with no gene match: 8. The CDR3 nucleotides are TGTGCCAGCAGTCTCACGGGGGGGCATACCTACAATGAGCAGTTCTTC. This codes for CASSLTGGHTYNEQFF.